Included here is one T cell receptor (beta chain) sequence, with context. This clone occurred once. Its antigen remains undetermined. No base quality values were provided; no much bigger clone lies one nucleotide off. Libraries were constructed by the immunoSEQ multiplex PCR assay. TCRdb mirrors the immuneACCESS table, restricted to in-frame sequences. Some clones are absent from its copies; in checked studies, under half trace to an unresolved V gene, and the reason for the others is unknown. For this sample there are roughly 90,000 clones; roughly 91% appear just once. In total, the top ten clones hold about 9.5% of the sample. This sample was included in a study of control samples from healthy donors and cancer patients (dated by TCRdb to 2020 to 2021). From the cysteine through the phenylalanine, the CDR3 covers 15 amino acids. Left in the record is the CDR3 DNA by itself, 45 bases read in frame from the first base. Trimming removed 4 bases from V and 0 bases from J, leaving 12 bases between the germline ends. The germline V gene encodes CDR1 MNHEY and CDR2 SVGEGT.

This sequence was found in a woman in her forties or fifties with colorectal cancer. The sample comprised PBMCs. The V and J genes are TRBV6-2 or TRBV6-3 and TRBJ1-1, with the D gene not clear enough to name. The DNA sequence is given as TGTGCCAGCAGTTTCCAGATTTCCATGAACACTGAAGCTTTCTTT. This translates into CASSFQISMNTEAFF.